This T cell receptor (beta chain) was sequenced for a study of OX40 agonist ivuxolimab in advanced cancers. Here immunoSEQ multiplex PCR was the method, and the copy in TCRdb shows in-frame clones only, minus some. The table records about 58,000 clones, less than 90% of them present only once. The CDR3 spans 16 residues. Per germline, CDR1 SGHAT and CDR2 FQDESV (reference sequence). V lost 5 bases and J 2 bases, leaving 19 bases between the germline ends. Findings and caveats of the study: Expanded peripheral T cells had an undetermined antigen specificity.

Autoimmune disease history or systemic immunosuppression disqualified patients. To note about this clone: Its antigen remains unidentified.

The chain recombines TRBV11-1 with TRBJ2-7; unclear D gene. This TCR was recovered from an adult with an advanced solid tumor such as melanoma, head and neck, liver or kidney cancer. The source was CD4+ or CD8+ T cells sorted from blood, collected in a trial of the OX40 agonist ivuxolimab. CDR3 sequence (DNA): TGTGCCAGCAGCCCATATACCCCCCCCGATACCTACGAGCAGTACTTC. Translation: CASSPYTPPDTYEQYF.